This T cell receptor (beta chain) originates from a study of long-term antiretroviral therapy in people with HIV. Across the whole study: It was about a decade before the 2015 immediate-ART recommendation that the earliest samples were taken.

A v3.0 immunoSEQ assay was performed at survey level. Some clones are missing from TCRdb's copy, which holds only in-frame ones; the method was immunoSEQ multiplex PCR. The sample consists of under 35,000 clones, 94% of them appearing once. CDR1 is SEHNR, CDR2 FQNEAQ, per germline (reference sequence). The CDR3 spans 12 residues. V dropped 1 base and J dropped 4 bases, with 2 bases sitting between them. Study results and limitations: Whichever time point was examined, clones expanded before ART dominated the repertoire. Patients on ART gained diversity, which nonetheless stayed below transplant donor controls.

Worth noting for this clone: Antigen unknown.

This material consisted of unsorted PBMCs, taken approximately 5 years after starting antiretroviral therapy. The rearrangement uses TRBV7-9 and TRBJ2-1; D is unclear. The TCR originated in a woman in her 50s with HIV. The CDR3: CASSLGYNEQFF. The CDR3 nucleotides read TGTGCCAGCAGCTTAGGGTACAATGAGCAGTTCTTC.